Included here is one TCR beta chain sequence, with context. Its antigen has not been determined. Base qualities are missing; no much larger clone stands one base away. The data originate from a study of OX40 agonist ivuxolimab in advanced cancers. Study-wide context: Ivuxolimab, which targeted the costimulatory receptor OX40 (CD134), was an agonistic, fully human IgG2 monoclonal antibody. Peripheral TCRbeta sequencing aimed to test whether ivuxolimab altered TCR sequence diversity and caused clonal T-cell expansion. Intravenous ivuxolimab was administered to patients every 2 weeks at six dose levels: 0.01, 0.1, 0.3, 1.5, 3 and 10 mg/kg. In the dose-escalation cohort, more than 75% of patients were male, and the mean age was around 60 years, with a range of about 23 to 80. Among the 52 dose-escalation patients, 19 had hepatocellular carcinoma, about 15 melanoma, 9 renal cell carcinoma and 9 head and neck cancer. Partial responses were achieved by three dose-escalation patients, of whom one had hepatocellular carcinoma and two had cutaneous melanoma. Prior anti-PD-1, anti-PD-L1 or anti-CTLA-4 therapy was permitted, and checkpoint inhibitors had been received by 40% to 50% of dose-escalation patients. The paper reports the monotherapy dose-escalation portion (N of about 47 patients) of the phase I ivuxolimab trial.

Overall study outcomes, separate from this receptor: In the 0.1-3.0 mg/kg groups, partial responders had among the lowest normalized peripheral clonal expansion, particularly in CD8+ T cells. On average, CD8+ T cells showed more expanded clones than CD4+ T cells after ivuxolimab. At doses of 0.1 to 3.0 mg/kg, clonal expansion of both CD4+ and CD8+ blood T cells was observed from baseline to week 6. The antigen specificity of the peripheral T cells that underwent clonal expansion was not determined. Low levels of normalized T-cell clonal expansion were also seen in some patients who did not respond.

For sequencing of the TCRbeta CDR3 region, genomic DNA was extracted from the sorted cells. TCRbeta CDR3 regions were sequenced using the immunoSEQ Assay. TCRdb took over this immuneACCESS table, retaining in-frame rearrangements with V and J assigned. Such tables are incomplete; in checked studies, under half of the missing clones stem from an unresolved V gene, and the remainder is unexplained. The sample table holds about 28,000 clones, of which 84% were seen once. Approximately 28% of the sample comes from the top ten. The CDR3 goes from the cysteine to the phenylalanine over 16 residues. The CDR3 DNA has 48 bases and is translated from base 1. The CDR1 and CDR2 encoded by the germline V gene (reference sequence) are SEHNR and FQNEAQ. V loses 5 bases at its end and J loses 5 bases; junction bases beyond the gene matches: 6. The trial excluded patients who had a history of autoimmune disease or who were on systemic immunosuppression. Peripheral blood for TCR sequencing was drawn from every dose cohort at baseline, at cycle 4 day 1 and at cycle 7 day 1. The samples were taken from a phase I, first-in-human, multicenter, open-label dose-escalation trial of ivuxolimab. The trial enrolled adults with locally advanced or metastatic head and neck squamous cell, hepatocellular, melanoma or renal cell carcinoma. CD4+ and CD8+ T cells were sorted separately from peripheral blood before TCR sequencing.

Sequencing used CD4+ or CD8+ T cells sorted from blood, obtained in a trial of the OX40 agonist ivuxolimab. This sequence uses TRBV7-9 and TRBJ2-3, with 14 bases aligning to TRBD2. The clonotype comes from an adult with an advanced solid tumor such as melanoma, head and neck, liver or kidney cancer. The CDR3 corresponds to CASSMGLAGAVDTQYF. The DNA reads as follows: TGTGCCAGCAGCATGGGACTAGCGGGAGCTGTAGATACGCAGTATTTT. Outside the CDR3, residues come from the reference TRBV7-9 and TRBJ2-3 proteins, so the full variable domain is: DTGVSQNPRHKITKRGQNVTFRCDPISEHNRLYWYRQTLGQGPEFLTYFQNEAQLEKSRLLSDRFSAERPKGSFSTLEIQRTEQGDSAMYLCASSMGLAGAVDTQYFGPGTRLTVL.